Described below is a single T cell receptor (beta chain) sequence and its context. The antigen is not known. At one end, the junction sequence differs from germline, possibly due to a read error. The record originates from a study of tumor and adjacent non-tumor tissue in lung cancer. RNA was extracted from bulk tissue without any cell sorting. Study-level points and caveats: In normal lung, the top 100 clones were significantly more dominant than in tumor.

The CDR3 contains 12 residues. Germline V CDR1 and CDR2: SQVTM, ANQGSEA. TCRbeta libraries were built with three rounds of nested PCR, modified from ARM-PCR. TCRdb re-analysed the multiplex PCR reads in MiXCR, keeping a single row per CDR3 protein. The sample yields 220,000 or so distinct CDR3 sequences, roughly 70% seen once. Source material: lung tumor tissue. This receptor was identified in a man aged 55-75 years with non-small cell lung cancer. The rearrangement joins TRBV29-1 to TRBJ2-3; no clear D. The DNA for the CDR3 is TGCAGGGCTGCGGACCACACAGATATGCAGTATTTT. Translated, it gives CRAADHTDMQYF.